This T cell receptor (beta chain) was recovered during a study of blood T cell repertoires in COVID-19. V was pared by 10 bases and J by 1 base, with 12 bases of the junction left unmatched. CDR1 SGHDN and CDR2 FVKESK come from the germline V gene. The CDR3 totals 15 residues. How the authors handled the data: Reference gene primer amplification gave estimated nucleated cell counts. This table comes from immunoSEQ multiplex PCR, and its TCRdb copy is limited to in-frame clones, with some not included. V, J and clone size reflect that table, while D and trimming were determined from the DNA. The table records roughly 95,000 clones, 80% to 95% of them present only once.

The sequence derives from a woman between 50 and 59 years old in a cohort sampled during active COVID-19. The chain joins TRBV14 to TRBJ1-1; 7 nucleotides agree with TRBD1. Source material: peripheral blood. CDR3 in amino acids: CATSYDRDSNTEAFF. CDR3 coding DNA: TGTGCCACCTCCTACGACAGGGACTCGAACACTGAAGCTTTCTTT. The full variable domain, with the rest looked up from reference TRBV14 and TRBJ1-1, is EAGVTQFPSHSVIEKGQTVTLRCDPISGHDNLYWYRRVMGKEIKFLLHFVKESKQDESGMPNNRFLAERTGGTYSTLKVQPAELEDSGVYFCATSYDRDSNTEAFFGQGTRLTVV.